In its sample, the clone carrying this T cell receptor (beta chain) was seen many times. What it binds is unknown. These data come from a study of T cells in Graves' hyperthyroidism and ophthalmopathy. Findings of the study overall: Most thyroid clonotypes expanded above 0.001 were also detected in blood.

The investigators amplified TCR beta CDR3 regions from RNA transcripts. First-round RT-PCR with HTBI primers amplified the TCR CDR3 region. TCRdb analysed the multiplex PCR reads with MiXCR anew, one entry per CDR3 protein. The sample has about 49,000 distinct CDR3 sequences, roughly 56% seen once. The CDR3 consists of 14 residues. Trimming cost V 1 base and J 3 bases, with 10 bases left between them. CDR1 is LGHNA, CDR2 YNFKEQ, per germline. The sequence was obtained from a man aged 18 to 30 with Graves' hyperthyroidism. The chain couples TRBV4-2 to TRBJ2-7; possible D gene TRBD1, 5 bases. Sequenced input: peripheral blood or thyroid tissue (not recorded which). The CDR3 DNA is TGTGCCAGCAGCCAAGGTTTAGGGGACTACGAGCAGTACTTC. Translation: CASSQGLGDYEQYF.